This T cell receptor beta chain was found in a study of shared clonotypes between healthy human individuals. Overall study findings and caveats: A limitation of the genetic and exposure-history diversity represented arose from few donors.

Note on this clone: The antigen is undetermined.

The naive CD8 subset, CD45RO-negative cells positively selected for CCR7, excluded terminally differentiated effector memory CD45RA+ cells. Replicate PCRs from sorted subsets contained about 0.2 ug DNA, which is around 30,000 T cell genomes. The repertoire was sequenced with immunoSEQ multiplex PCR; TCRdb's copy has only in-frame clones and lacks some. This table holds millions of clones, roughly 91% found once. This TCR came from a man between 18 and 29 years old in good health. Some clones in this sample may be carry-over from other donors' samples. Source material: naive CD8+ T cells from PBMCs.

The CDR3 DNA reads TGTGCCAGCAGTACACAACCGGGGGCGGGACCAAACACCGGGGAGCTGTTTTTT. Amino acids: CASSTQPGAGPNTGELFF. V is TRBV28 and J is TRBJ2-2, with D tentatively TRBD1 or TRBD2 (6 bases each). The CDR3 is made up of 18 amino acids. Germline V gene sequence: CDR1 MDHEN, CDR2 SYDVKM. V lost 5 bases to trimming and J lost 2 bases, with 21 bases between them. The full variable domain, with the rest looked up from reference TRBV28 and TRBJ2-2, is DVKVTQSSRYLVKRTGEKVFLECVQDMDHENMFWYRQDPGLGLRLIYFSYDVKMKEKGDIPEGYSVSREKKERFSLILESASTNQTSMYLCASSTQPGAGPNTGELFFGEGSRLTVL.